The 8 T cell receptor beta chains below come from one sample, sequenced in a study of identical twins' blood T cells. MiXCR, run by TCRdb on the 5' RACE reads, gives a single entry per CDR3 protein. The sample contains roughly 340,000 distinct CDR3 sequences, around 30% of which appear only once. Sequenced sample: PBMCs. Receptors were obtained from a woman aged 18 to 55 in good health.

V and J are TRBV3-1 and TRBJ2-1, with 10 bases that match TRBD1. Germline loops: CDR1 LGHDT, CDR2 YNNKEL (reference sequence). This CDR3 spans 17 amino acids. Trimming took 1 base from V and 8 from J; bases not matched to a gene: 11. CDR3 nucleotides: TGTGCCAGCAGCCAAGTAACGGACAGGGGGGTTTGCGATGAGCAGTTCTTC. This codes for CASSQVTDRGVCDEQFF.

This rearrangement joins TRBV5-4 to TRBJ1-1; D remains ambiguous. Germline-derived CDR1 and CDR2 are SGHNT and YYREEE (reference sequence). This CDR3 contains 14 residues. The V and J ends lost 1 base and 4 bases respectively, with 11 bases between them. The CDR3 loop reads CASSLLPRGTEAFF. The CDR3 bases are TGTGCCAGCAGCTTGTTGCCCCGAGGCACTGAAGCTTTCTTT.

This clonotype occurred a few times. The chain couples TRBV4-3 to TRBJ1-2; a possible D gene is TRBD1 (6 bases). Germline V gene sequence: CDR1 LGHNA, CDR2 YSLEER. Trimming removed 5 bases from V and 7 bases from J, with 14 bases in between. The CDR3 is 13 residues long. CDR3 protein: CASSYRDSVGYTF. The DNA for the CDR3 is TGCGCCAGCAGCTACAGGGATTCAGTTGGCTACACCTTC.

CDR3 sequence reads: CSVSRGGSAFF. Written as DNA, the CDR3 is TGCAGCGTCTCAAGGGGGGGGTCAGCTTTCTTT. J is TRBJ1-1 and V is TRBV29-1, with D perhaps TRBD1 (6 bases). The CDR3 is 11 residues long. The germline V and J ends were trimmed by 6 bases and 10 bases, with 15 bases remaining between them. Germline values: CDR1 SQVTM, CDR2 ANQGSEA.

This chain joins TRBV10-3 and TRBJ1-3, with D maybe TRBD1 (6 bases). V was pared by 3 bases and J by 2 bases, with 11 bases between. The CDR3 consists of 15 residues. From germline, CDR1 is ENHRY and CDR2 SYGVKD. The CDR3 protein is CAISDRTDTGNTIYF. CDR3 sequence (DNA): TGTGCCATCAGTGATCGGACAGACACTGGAAACACCATATATTTT.

The chain recombines TRBV5-1 with TRBJ2-7; TRBD1 matches 7 bases. The CDR3 has 14 residues. Germline V gene data show CDR1 as SGHRS and CDR2 as YFSETQ. The J segment lost 0 bases and the V segment lost 3 bases, leaving 3 bases of the junction unmatched. This CDR3 reads CASSSNRGSYEQYF. The CDR3 region has the DNA TGCGCCAGCAGCTCTAACAGGGGCTCCTACGAGCAGTACTTC.

A few counts support this clonotype. This chain uses TRBV2 with TRBJ2-3; 11 bases align to TRBD2. V shed 7 bases, J shed 2 bases, and the junction held 2 bases outside the gene matches. Germline CDR1 and CDR2: SNHLY and FYNNEI. The CDR3 sequence is 14 residues long. This chain's CDR3 is CASTLAGATDTQYF. The CDR3, as DNA: TGTGCCAGCACACTAGCGGGGGCCACAGATACGCAGTATTTT.

This clonotype was counted many times. V is TRBV29-1 and J is TRBJ2-3; D might be TRBD2 (5 bases). CDR3 size: 12 residues. CDR1 is SQVTM and CDR2 is ANQGSEA in the germline V gene. Trimming stripped 4 bases from V and 3 bases from J, with 8 bases between. The CDR3 reads CSVAEGTDTQYF. For the CDR3, the DNA is TGCAGCGTTGCCGAGGGAACAGATACGCAGTATTTT.